This note documents a single TCR beta chain sequence. Its cognate antigen has yet to be identified. Base qualities were left out, and no much larger clone turns up one base away. Via the germline V gene, CDR1 is MDHEN and CDR2 SYDVKM. The CDR3, from cysteine to phenylalanine, totals 15 residues. Only the CDR3 portion is preserved as DNA: 45 bases, with reading frame beginning at the first base. V is cut by 3 bases and J by 1 base, and the space between the germline ends is 13 bases. Donors formed part of the validation cohort, which comprised about 120 subjects and was distinct from the first cohort of 666 subjects. These data originate in a study of cytomegalovirus exposure and HLA in healthy donors (TCRdb year 2017). Background for the entire study: A later analysis indicated that the 110 or so validation repertoires were generated on the platform also employed for the approximately 700 repertoires of the first cohort. The study aimed to test whether cataloging public T cell receptors could reveal signatures of past pathogen exposure. In addition to the first cohort of 666 subjects, a separate validation cohort of around 110 different subjects was used. To predict cytomegalovirus infection status, the study brought together high-throughput TCR immunosequencing, statistical association of individual TCRs with disease status, and machine learning.

Library generation was performed with the immunoSEQ multiplex PCR assay. The published analysis was carried out like this. A statistical classification framework was built for diagnosing cytomegalovirus status from the catalog of TCR beta chain sequences. Drawn from immuneACCESS, this table holds only the in-frame rearrangements with V and J called that TCRdb kept. Clones are partly lost; checked studies trace under half to an unresolved V gene and leave the rest unexplained. That table supplies the V and J calls and clone size; D and trimming were determined from the DNA. The sample data list 150,000 to 200,000 clones, and roughly nine tenths of these were observed just once. The ten largest account for about 2.9% of the sample. What the work shows at the level of the full study, not this receptor alone: Subsequent analysis determined that TCRs grouped into clusters in the first cohort also showed a tendency toward co-occurrence across the 130 or so validation repertoires, and about 94% of cluster scores exceeded 0. All 120 or so repertoires were used to score co-occurrence in the validation cohort in a later analysis, because that analysis had no HLA typing for the cohort. The study gave a list of 150 to 200 TCR beta chains associated with cytomegalovirus. Most TCR sequences were seen in very few donors, while some public TCRs were found in many individuals. According to the authors, the approach could potentially be generalized to other disease states and immunological phenotypes. In both the original and validation cohorts, the classifier was reported to diagnose cytomegalovirus status with high specificity and sensitivity. Three of the identified cytomegalovirus-associated TCR beta chains were confirmed in vitro to be specific for cytomegalovirus antigens.

The V gene is TRBV28 and the J gene is TRBJ2-7, and possibly TRBD2, on 5 matching bases. The receptor was derived from a young woman in good health and CMV-seropositive. The sequenced sample consisted of PBMCs. The DNA is as follows: TGTGCCAGCAGTTTTCCCCAGCGGACTTCCTACGAGCAGTACTTC. This codes for CASSFPQRTSYEQYF.